The clone carrying this TCR beta chain appeared a few times. Its cognate antigen is unknown. The CDR3 extends over 16 amino acids. Trimming removed 0 bases from V and 0 bases from J, with 13 bases in between. Per germline, CDR1 SGDLS and CDR2 YYNGEE. Clinical symptoms, serum thyroxine, TRAb, thyroid ultrasound and orbital computed tomography informed diagnoses. Out of 10 ml of fresh peripheral blood came the PBMCs. RNA transcripts were the template for amplifying TCR beta CDR3 regions. The primer set for the first-round RT-PCR of the TCR CDR3 was HTBI. TCRdb ran MiXCR on the multiplex PCR reads and lists one entry per CDR3 protein. This table has roughly 700,000 distinct CDR3 sequences, 17% appearing once. The data originate from a study of T cells in Graves' hyperthyroidism and ophthalmopathy. Whole-study findings and limits: A model using 13 V-J features told ophthalmopathy apart from stable hyperthyroidism.

The rearrangement uses TRBV9 and TRBJ2-7; D unresolved. This TCR was sampled from a man aged 50-60 years with Graves' hyperthyroidism. The sample comprised blood. CDR3 bases: TGTGCCAGCAGCGTAGGGGCCTCAGAAGGCTCCTACGAGCAGTACTTC. This codes for CASSVGASEGSYEQYF.